This TCR beta chain was captured by sequencing in a study of blood T cells in healthy people across ages. Looking at the study overall: About one barcoded beta molecule per two T cells was captured by template switching.

A note on this clonotype: Its specificity is not known.

V dropped 5 bases and J dropped 1 base, with 14 bases sitting between them. The germline V gene encodes CDR1 SGHTA and CDR2 FQGTGA. The CDR3 consists of 15 residues. The authors ran a second PCR of about 6 to 12 cycles using a sample-barcoded 5' primer and a J-beta primer mix. TCRdb re-called the 5' RACE reads with MiXCR, one entry per CDR3 protein. The sample holds 1,800,000 or so distinct CDR3 sequences, about two fifths seen once. Each sample gave at least 7 million isolated PBMCs. Findings of the study overall: Percentage of naive T cells showed a strong correlation with TCR beta diversity. Naive CD4+ cell counts and diversity both ran higher in long-lived than in aged donors.

The J gene is TRBJ1-1, the V gene TRBV7-3, with TRBD1 as a possible D gene (6 bases). This TCR was recovered from a human donor in good health. Sequenced input: blood. CDR3 DNA: TGTGCCAGCAGCCCCCAGGGACACCAGAACACTGAAGCTTTCTTT. Translating gives CASSPQGHQNTEAFF.